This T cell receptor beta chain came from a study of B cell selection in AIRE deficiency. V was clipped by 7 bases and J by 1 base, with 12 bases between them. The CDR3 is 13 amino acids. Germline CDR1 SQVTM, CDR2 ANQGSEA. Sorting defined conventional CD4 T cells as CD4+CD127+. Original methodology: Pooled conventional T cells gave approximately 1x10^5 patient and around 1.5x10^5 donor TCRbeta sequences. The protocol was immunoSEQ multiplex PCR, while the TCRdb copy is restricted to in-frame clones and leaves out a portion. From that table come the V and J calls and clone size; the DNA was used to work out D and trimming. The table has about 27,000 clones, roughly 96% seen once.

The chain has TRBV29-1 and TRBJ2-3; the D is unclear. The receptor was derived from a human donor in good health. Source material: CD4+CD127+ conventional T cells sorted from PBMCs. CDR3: CSARTVRTDTQYF. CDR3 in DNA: TGCAGCGCCCGGACGGTACGCACAGATACGCAGTATTTT.